This T cell receptor (beta chain) was documented in a study of T cells in Graves' hyperthyroidism and ophthalmopathy (dated by TCRdb to the late 2010s). At the level of the whole study: Peripheral blood was sampled at the time of initial diagnosis, prior to any treatment. In more than five Graves' hyperthyroidism patients, the study also compared T-cell repertoires from thyroid tissue with T-cell repertoires from blood. For training and testing, the 100 patients in the discovery cohort were randomly divided in a 7:3 ratio. TCR V-J signatures able to tell the groups apart were searched for in a discovery cohort of 100 or so patients, of whom over 40 had Graves' ophthalmopathy and more than 55 had stable Graves' hyperthyroidism. Whether ophthalmopathy could be predicted prospectively was tested in an independent validation cohort made up of about 20 hyperthyroidism patients plus 17 patients who later progressed to ophthalmopathy. After blood sampling, hyperthyroidism patients were treated with methimazole at a starting dose of 30 mg daily, and ophthalmopathy patients were treated with high-dose intravenous methylprednisolone. The paper describes TCR Vbeta CDR3 sequencing of 140 or so peripheral blood samples, made up of 43 ophthalmopathy patients, over 70 hyperthyroidism patients and 17 progressor patients.

The TCR beta CDR3 regions were amplified from the RNA transcripts. For the first round of RT-PCR on the TCR CDR3, the HTBI primer set was used together with the Qiagen OneStep RT-PCR kit. The libraries were constructed in a second round of multiplex PCR and then size-selected and purified. The libraries were sequenced on an Illumina HiSeq2000 using paired-end 100 bp reads. Turning to the authors' computational methods: SOAPnuke was used to process the raw data, throwing out any read that contained adapters or uncalled bases, had a mean Phred below 15, or lacked an exact constant-primer or identifier match. COPE v1.2.5 was used to merge high-quality paired reads, and clonotypes were defined as unique nucleotide sequences. MiTCR v1.1 was used to align clonotypes to the IMGT TRBV, TRBD and TRBJ reference segments. Only V-J combinations with frequency above 0.0001, covering roughly 99% of repertoires, were analysed. A TCS score was defined as the ratio of F50 (clonal expansion) to E x V (chaos), with BLOSUM62-based TCRdist applied between CDR3 peptides within each V-J. Welch's t-statistics and random forest reduced just over 500 V-J features to about 13, which were used in a naive Bayes classifier (R e1071). TCRdb redid the processing of the public reads, applying fastp at Q25 and MiXCR, and retained in-frame beta chains. Rows with a matching CDR3 protein are joined into one entry that keeps the most common DNA and genes. The V and J calls follow TCRdb's processing rather than the paper's. A total of around 190,000 distinct CDR3 sequences appear in this sample, more than 15% of them only once. The ten largest clones capture 25% to 35% of the sample.

Taken from the germline V gene, the CDR1 and CDR2 loops are MDHEN and SYDVKM. Measured from the cysteine to the phenylalanine, the CDR3 is 14 residues long. Only CDR3 DNA is held: 42 bases, read in frame from base 1. V and J lose 2 bases and 3 bases, and a span of 10 bases separates them. A patient counted as having stable Graves' hyperthyroidism if no progression to ophthalmopathy occurred over 18 months of follow-up. Hyperthyroidism patients were aged 18 to 65 years and newly diagnosed, with disease duration of less than 2 months. Patients with uncontrolled infections, other autoimmune diseases, pregnancy or lactation were excluded. Diagnoses were established on the basis of clinical symptoms, serum thyroxine and TRAb, thyroid ultrasound, and orbital computed tomography. Ficoll-Paque density gradient centrifugation was used to isolate PBMCs from about 9 ml of fresh peripheral blood. Trizol reagent was used to extract total RNA, and RNA quality was then checked on an Agilent 2100 Bioanalyzer.

This clonotype came up many times. This receptor's antigen is unknown. Base-call qualities are not available, and no considerably larger clone is one nucleotide away. The paper as a whole reports these results and caveats: In cross-validation, a model built on a 13 V-J signature told ophthalmopathy apart from stable hyperthyroidism with 87.88% sensitivity and 81% to 82% specificity, and in testing the same model reached 80%/75%. In validation, the model predicted progression to ophthalmopathy with over 65% sensitivity and 72% to 75% specificity, a median of about 6 months before onset. Blood samples also contained most of the expanded thyroid clonotypes (frequency above 0.001), which suggests that blood repertoires may reflect thyroid immune responses. No statistical method was used to set the sample size in advance, and investigators knew the group allocation.

Sequences were obtained from blood. The chain is assembled from TRBV28 and TRBJ1-1; 5 matching bases give a weak D call of TRBD1. The sequence derives from a woman aged 45-65 years with Graves' hyperthyroidism. The DNA sequence reads TGTGCCAGCAGTTTACGGGGGTTTGACACTGAAGCTTTCTTT. Its protein is CASSLRGFDTEAFF.